The entry below describes one T cell receptor (beta chain). In the original processing: Estimated nucleated cell counts came from reference gene primer amplification. Measured with immunoSEQ multiplex PCR; TCRdb has only the in-frame clones, and not every one. V, J and clone size derive from that table, while D and trimming were established from the DNA sequence. Among about 280,000 clones, more than 75% were seen once, and the ten largest hold approximately 9.7%. This record belongs to a study of blood T cell repertoires in COVID-19. Study-wide background: Italy, Spain and the United States were the sources of the convalescent and acute COVID-19 samples. The cDNA or gDNA used as material had been derived from T cells, B-cell-depleted T cells, or PBMCs.

Germline V gene lookup returns CDR1 PRHDT and CDR2 FYEKMQ (reference sequence). The CDR3 has 15 residues. V lost 5 bases, J lost 4 bases, and 14 bases lay in between. This chain uses TRBV13 with TRBJ2-2; weak D call: TRBD2 (5 bases). Sequences were obtained from peripheral blood. This sequence was found in a man aged 35-49 years with active or convalescent COVID-19. Here the CDR3 reads CASSPGEGPTGELFF. DNA of the CDR3: TGTGCCAGCAGCCCCGGAGAGGGTCCCACCGGGGAGCTGTTTTTT.